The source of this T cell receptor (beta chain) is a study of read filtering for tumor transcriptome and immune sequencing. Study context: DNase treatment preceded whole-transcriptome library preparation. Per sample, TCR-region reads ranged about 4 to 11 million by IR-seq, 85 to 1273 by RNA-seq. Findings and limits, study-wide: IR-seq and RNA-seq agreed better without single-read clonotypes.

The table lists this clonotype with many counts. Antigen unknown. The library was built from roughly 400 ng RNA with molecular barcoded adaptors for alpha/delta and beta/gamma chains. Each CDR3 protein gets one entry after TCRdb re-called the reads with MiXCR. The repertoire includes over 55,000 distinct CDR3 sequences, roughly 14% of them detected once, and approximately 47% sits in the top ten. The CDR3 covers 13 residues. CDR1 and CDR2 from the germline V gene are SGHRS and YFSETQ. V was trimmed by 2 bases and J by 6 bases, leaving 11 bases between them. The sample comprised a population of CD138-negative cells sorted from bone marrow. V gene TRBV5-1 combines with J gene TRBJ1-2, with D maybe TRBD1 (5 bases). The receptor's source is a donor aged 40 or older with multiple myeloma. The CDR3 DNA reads TGCGCCAGCAGCTTACAGGTTGGCGATGGCTACACCTTC. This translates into CASSLQVGDGYTF.